Listed below are T cell receptor beta chains from one sample, sequenced in a study of T cells in Graves' hyperthyroidism and ophthalmopathy. TCRdb reprocessed the multiplex PCR reads via MiXCR and lists one record per CDR3 protein. The sample records over 450,000 distinct CDR3 sequences, roughly 17% being singletons. Sequences were obtained from blood. Every receptor here comes from a woman under 30 with Graves' ophthalmopathy. CDR3s include the opening cysteine and the closing phenylalanine or tryptophan. The order of the fields is clone size, D gene, V gene, J gene, CDR3 protein, CDR3 DNA. D genes are given only for firm matches. A clone size is listed for some rows: how often the clone was seen (once, few, many), or a class if it is expanded.

few,.,TRBV6-4,TRBJ1-1,CASSAGVATQAFF,TGTGCCAGCAGTGCGGGGGTAGCTACTCAAGCTTTCTTT
many,TRBD1,TRBV6-5,TRBJ1-5,CASSYIVGTERHQPQHF,TGTGCCAGCAGTTACATCGTAGGGACAGAGAGGCATCAGCCCCAGCATTTT
few,TRBD1,TRBV29-1,TRBJ2-7,CSVNGQGGVYEQYF,TGCAGCGTGAACGGACAGGGGGGTGTCTACGAGCAGTACTTC
.,.,TRBV29-1,TRBJ2-7,CSVGAGGGYNEQYF,TGCAGCGTGGGGGCAGGAGGCGGCTACAATGAGCAGTACTTC
.,TRBD1,TRBV7-9,TRBJ1-4,CASSSGQGKGEKLFF,TGTGCCAGCAGCTCAGGACAGGGGAAAGGGGAAAAACTGTTTTTT
many,TRBD1,TRBV28,TRBJ1-2,CASSSQRTGFLKIDGYTF,TGTGCCAGCAGTTCACAACGGACAGGGTTCCTTAAGATTGATGGCTACACCTTC
.,.,TRBV12-3/TRBV12-4,TRBJ1-2,CASSLVRWDIYTF,TGTGCCAGCAGTTTAGTCCGCTGGGATATCTACACCTTC
few,.,TRBV10-2,TRBJ1-6,CASSAHREGSPLHF,TGCGCCAGCAGCGCCCACAGGGAAGGATCACCCCTCCACTTT
many,.,TRBV5-1,TRBJ2-3,CASSFMSGLSTDTQYF,TGCGCCAGCAGCTTCATGTCGGGACTCAGCACAGATACGCAGTATTTT
.,.,TRBV6-2/TRBV6-3,TRBJ2-7,CASSYNKTYEQYF,TGTGCCAGCAGTTATAACAAGACCTACGAGCAGTACTTC
many,TRBD2,TRBV14,TRBJ2-2,CASSLLGLANTGELFF,TGTGCCAGCAGCCTACTAGGACTAGCGAACACCGGGGAGCTGTTTTTT
few,.,TRBV28,TRBJ2-3,CASSGWTASSTDTQYF,TGTGCCAGCAGTGGATGGACGGCATCTAGCACAGATACGCAGTATTTT
many,.,TRBV30,TRBJ1-2,CAWGDTNYGYTF,TGTGCCTGGGGGGATACTAACTATGGCTACACCTTC
many,.,TRBV7-9,TRBJ2-7,CASRKQSGQGEQYF,TGTGCCAGCAGAAAACAATCGGGGCAGGGAGAGCAGTACTTC
few,.,TRBV4-3,TRBJ1-1,CASSPVWGTEAFF,TGCGCCAGCAGCCCCGTCTGGGGGACTGAAGCTTTCTTT
few,TRBD1,TRBV12-3/TRBV12-4,TRBJ1-2,CASSKRPGQESGSYTF,TGTGCCAGCAGTAAACGTCCTGGACAGGAATCGGGAAGCTACACCTTC
few,.,TRBV7-2,TRBJ2-7,CASSPRRSSYEQYF,TGTGCCAGCAGCCCCCGCAGGAGCTCCTACGAGCAGTACTTC
.,.,TRBV6-5,TRBJ1-2,CASSYPRTSEHTF,TGTGCCAGCAGTTACCCCAGAACCAGTGAACACACCTTC
.,.,TRBV9,TRBJ2-7,CASSVADRSYEQYF,TGTGCCAGCAGCGTAGCGGACAGATCCTACGAGCAGTACTTC
.,TRBD2,TRBV10-3,TRBJ2-7,CAISELWDSGGSTYEQYF,TGTGCCATCAGTGAACTTTGGGATAGCGGGGGGTCCACCTACGAGCAGTACTTC
many,.,TRBV11-2,TRBJ2-2,CASSLDVEAGELFF,TGTGCCAGCAGCTTAGATGTGGAGGCCGGGGAGCTGTTTTTT
few,TRBD2,TRBV20-1,TRBJ2-7,CSALLAGLRAHEQYF,TGCAGTGCCCTACTAGCGGGATTGCGAGCCCACGAGCAGTACTTC
.,TRBD2,TRBV6-1,TRBJ2-3,CASSAGLESTDTQYF,TGTGCCAGCAGTGCCGGACTAGAGAGCACAGATACGCAGTATTTT
.,.,TRBV7-9,TRBJ2-7,CASSPSFDYEQYF,TGTGCCAGCAGCCCTTCTTTTGACTACGAGCAGTACTTC
many,.,TRBV3-1,TRBJ2-7,CASSQRQVSYEQYF,TGTGCCAGCAGCCAAAGACAGGTCTCCTACGAGCAGTACTTC
.,.,TRBV20-1,TRBJ2-1,CSARDGGGAEEQFF,TGCAGTGCTAGAGATGGTGGGGGGGCTGAAGAGCAGTTCTTC